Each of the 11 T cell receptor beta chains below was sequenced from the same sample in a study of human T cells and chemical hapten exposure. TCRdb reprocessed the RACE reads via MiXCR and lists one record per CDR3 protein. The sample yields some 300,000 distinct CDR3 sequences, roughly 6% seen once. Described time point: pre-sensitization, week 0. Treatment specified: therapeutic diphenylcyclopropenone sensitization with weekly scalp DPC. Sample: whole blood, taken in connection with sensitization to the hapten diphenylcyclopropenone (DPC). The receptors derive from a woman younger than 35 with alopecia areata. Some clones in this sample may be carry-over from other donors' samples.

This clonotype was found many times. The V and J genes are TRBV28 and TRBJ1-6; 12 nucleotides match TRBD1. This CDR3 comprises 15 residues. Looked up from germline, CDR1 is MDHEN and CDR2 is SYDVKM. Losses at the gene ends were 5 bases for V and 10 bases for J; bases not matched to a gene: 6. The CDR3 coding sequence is TGTGCCAGCAGTCCAGGGACAGGGGGCCCCTCACCCCTCCACTTT. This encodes CASSPGTGGPSPLHF.

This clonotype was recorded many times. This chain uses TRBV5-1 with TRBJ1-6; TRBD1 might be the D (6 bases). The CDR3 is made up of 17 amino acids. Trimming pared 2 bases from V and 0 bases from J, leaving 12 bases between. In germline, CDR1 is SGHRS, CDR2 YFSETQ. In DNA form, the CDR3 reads TGCGCCAGCAGCTTCTCGACAGGCAGCTCCTATAATTCACCCCTCCACTTT. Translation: CASSFSTGSSYNSPLHF. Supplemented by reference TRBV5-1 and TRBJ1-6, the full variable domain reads KAGVTQTPRYLIKTRGQQVTLSCSPISGHRSVSWYQQTPGQGLQFLFEYFSETQRNKGNFPGRFSGRQFSNSRSEMNVSTLELGDSALYLCASSFSTGSSYNSPLHFGNGTRLTVT.

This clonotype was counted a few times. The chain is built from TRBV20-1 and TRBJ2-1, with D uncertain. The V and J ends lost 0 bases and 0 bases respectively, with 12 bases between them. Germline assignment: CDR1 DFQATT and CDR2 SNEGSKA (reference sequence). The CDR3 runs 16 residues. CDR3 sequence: CSARDYYRSSYNEQFF. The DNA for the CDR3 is TGCAGTGCTAGAGATTATTACAGATCCTCCTACAATGAGCAGTTCTTC.

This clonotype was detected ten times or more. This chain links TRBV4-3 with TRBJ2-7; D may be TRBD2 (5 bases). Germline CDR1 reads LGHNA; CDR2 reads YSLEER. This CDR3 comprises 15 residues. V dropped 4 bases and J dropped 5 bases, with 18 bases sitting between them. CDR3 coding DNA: TGCGCCAGCAGCCGAGTGTGGACTTCCTACGACGAGCAGTACTTC. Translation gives CASSRVWTSYDEQYF.

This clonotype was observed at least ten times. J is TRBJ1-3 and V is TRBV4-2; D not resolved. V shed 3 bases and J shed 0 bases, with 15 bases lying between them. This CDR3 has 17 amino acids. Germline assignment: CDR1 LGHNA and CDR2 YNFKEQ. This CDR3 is CASSHEGQPNSGNTIYF. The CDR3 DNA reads TGTGCCAGCAGCCATGAAGGCCAGCCGAACTCTGGAAACACCATATATTTT.

Here the CDR3 DNA reads TGTGCCAGCAGCTTAGGAGGGGACTACGAGCAGTACTTC. Residues: CASSLGGDYEQYF. The rearrangement links TRBV7-9 to TRBJ2-7, with D possibly called TRBD1 or TRBD2 (5 bases each). Germline V CDR1 and CDR2: SEHNR, FQNEAQ (reference sequence). The V end was cut by 1 base, the J end by 3 bases, with 7 bases between. The CDR3 runs 13 residues.

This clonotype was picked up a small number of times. In DNA form, the CDR3 reads TGCAGTGCTAGAGGGAGGGACAGCTGGCAGCCCCAGCATTTT. It codes for CSARGRDSWQPQHF. This chain uses TRBV20-1 with TRBJ1-5; TRBD1 aligns across 7 bases. The CDR3 covers 14 residues. Per the germline V gene, CDR1 is DFQATT and CDR2 is SNEGSKA (reference sequence). The trim removed 1 base at V and 7 bases at J, leaving 7 bases unmatched.

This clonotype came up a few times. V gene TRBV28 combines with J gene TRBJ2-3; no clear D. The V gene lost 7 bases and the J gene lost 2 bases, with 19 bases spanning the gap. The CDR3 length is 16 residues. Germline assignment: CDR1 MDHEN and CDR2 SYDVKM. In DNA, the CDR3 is TGTGCCAGCACTCCCCCGAGGCGTAGGGCCACAGATACGCAGTATTTT. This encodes CASTPPRRRATDTQYF.

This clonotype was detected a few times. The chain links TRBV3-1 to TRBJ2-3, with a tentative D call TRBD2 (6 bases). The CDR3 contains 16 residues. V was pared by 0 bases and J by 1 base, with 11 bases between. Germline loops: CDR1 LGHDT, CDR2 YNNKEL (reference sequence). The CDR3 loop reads CASSQDLRRGTDTQYF. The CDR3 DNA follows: TGTGCCAGCAGCCAAGATCTTCGGAGGGGCACAGATACGCAGTATTTT.

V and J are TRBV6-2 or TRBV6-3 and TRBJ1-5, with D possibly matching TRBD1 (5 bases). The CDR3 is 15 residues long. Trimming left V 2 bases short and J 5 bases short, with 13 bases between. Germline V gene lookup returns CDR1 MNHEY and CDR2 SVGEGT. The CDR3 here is CASSYGGVKDQPQHF. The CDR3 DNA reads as TGTGCCAGCAGTTACGGGGGGGTAAAGGATCAGCCCCAGCATTTT.

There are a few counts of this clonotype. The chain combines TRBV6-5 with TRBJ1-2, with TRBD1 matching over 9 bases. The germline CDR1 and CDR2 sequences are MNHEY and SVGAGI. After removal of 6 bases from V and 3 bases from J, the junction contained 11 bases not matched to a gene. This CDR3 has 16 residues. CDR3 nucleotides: TGTGCCAGCAGCCGGGGGACAGGGACTAACTACTATGGCTACACCTTC. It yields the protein CASSRGTGTNYYGYTF.